What follows describes a single T cell receptor beta chain. Its antigen is not known. This CDR3 has 17 amino acids. CDR1 and CDR2 (germline): SGDLS, YYNGEE. The J segment lost 1 base and the V segment lost 3 bases, leaving 9 bases of the junction unmatched. The record originates from a study of response to subunit inactivated influenza vaccine. Broader study findings: It was the authors' suggestion that each seasonal influenza vaccination recruits few new T cells.

One entry per CDR3 protein, called by TCRdb with MiXCR from the RT-PCR reads. The sample has roughly 760,000 distinct CDR3 sequences, around 21% seen once. This clonotype was obtained from a man aged 50 to 59 who received an inactivated influenza vaccine. The chain joins TRBV9 to TRBJ2-3; 9 bases align to TRBD2. Here the sequenced sample was PBMCs from blood, taken more than 4 days after vaccination. For the CDR3, the DNA is TGTGCCAGCAGCGCAAAAACCTGGACTAGCGGCACAGATACGCAGTATTTT. Translation gives CASSAKTWTSGTDTQYF. The whole variable domain, remainder taken from reference TRBV9 and TRBJ2-3, is DSGVTQTPKHLITATGQRVTLRCSPRSGDLSVYWYQQSLDQGLQFLIQYYNGEERAKGNILERFSAQQFPDLHSELNLSSLELGDSALYFCASSAKTWTSGTDTQYFGPGTRLTVL.